These 21 T cell receptor beta chains originate from one sample sequenced in a study of blood T cell repertoires in COVID-19. Here immunoSEQ multiplex PCR was the method, and the copy in TCRdb shows in-frame clones only, minus some. The sample lists about 140,000 clones; less than 85% were seen once. Specimen: PBMCs or T cells enriched from blood (not recorded which). These receptors all come from a woman between 18 and 30 years old who had been exposed to COVID-19.

V usage is TRBV7-3 and J usage is TRBJ2-2; tentatively, D is TRBD2 (6 bases). V lost 4 bases and J lost 6, with 15 bases in between. This CDR3 region has 15 residues. Per the germline V gene, CDR1 is SGHTA and CDR2 is FQGTGA. Written as DNA, the CDR3 is TGTGCCAGCAGCTCTGGGAGAGGGAGGTCCGGGGAGCTGTTTTTT. This gives the protein CASSSGRGRSGELFF.

The chain uses TRBV14 and TRBJ2-1, with unresolved D. Trimming stripped 0 bases from V and 8 bases from J, with 11 bases between. CDR3 length: 14 residues. Germline V gene lookup returns CDR1 SGHDN and CDR2 FVKESK. The CDR3 here is CASSQDLVVDEQFF. DNA for the CDR3: TGTGCCAGCAGCCAAGATTTGGTAGTAGATGAGCAGTTCTTC.

Here the CDR3 DNA reads TGTGCCAGCAACCATAGGACAGGGACCTATGGCTACACCTTC. Protein product: CASNHRTGTYGYTF. The gene calls are TRBV2 and TRBJ1-2, with TRBD1 matching over 8 bases. The CDR3 runs to 14 residues. Germline lookup yields CDR1 SNHLY and CDR2 FYNNEI. The V and J ends lost 7 bases and 4 bases, in that order; junction bases with no gene match: 8.

The gene calls are TRBV18 and TRBJ1-1; 8 nucleotides match TRBD1. Germline V gives CDR1 KGHSH, CDR2 LQKENI. V lost 3 bases and J lost 6; bases outside the gene matches: 6. The CDR3 has 14 amino acids. Here the CDR3 DNA reads TGTGCCAGCTCACCGACAGGGGCTGACGCTGAAGCTTTCTTT. Translating gives CASSPTGADAEAFF.

This clone was detected only once. V gene TRBV2 combines with J gene TRBJ2-5; 10 bases are a match to TRBD2. After removal of 5 bases from V and 4 bases from J, the junction contained 4 bases not matched to a gene. Per the germline V gene, CDR1 is SNHLY and CDR2 is FYNNEI. The CDR3 is 14 amino acids. The chain's CDR3 is CASSYLAGGETQYF. As DNA, the CDR3 is TGTGCCAGCAGTTATTTAGCGGGAGGAGAGACCCAGTACTTC.

The V gene is TRBV2, the J gene TRBJ1-2, with a possible D match to TRBD1 (6 bases). Trimming shortened V by 5 bases and J by 6 bases, and 13 bases separated the two germline ends. The CDR3 is made up of 13 amino acids. CDR1 is SNHLY, CDR2 FYNNEI, per germline. CDR3 amino acids: CASSLQGPNGYTF. CDR3 nucleotides: TGTGCCAGCAGTCTACAGGGACCTAATGGCTACACCTTC.

V is TRBV6-6 and J is TRBJ1-1; D is uncertain. CDR3 length: 10 amino acids. Germline CDR1 is MNHNY and CDR2 is SVGAGI (reference sequence). The V end lost 7 bases, the J end lost 6 bases, and 6 bases lay between the germline ends. CDR3 nucleotide sequence: TGTGCCAGCATCTCCGCTGAAGCTTTCTTT. Protein sequence: CASISAEAFF.

This chain connects TRBV11-2 to TRBJ2-5; a possible D gene is TRBD1 (6 bases). CDR1 is SGHAT, CDR2 FQNNGV, per germline. V dropped 4 bases and J dropped 9 bases, with 9 bases sitting between them. This CDR3 region has 11 residues. The CDR3: CASSSQGSQYF. For the CDR3, the DNA is TGTGCCAGCAGCTCACAGGGATCCCAGTACTTC. Drawing the rest from reference TRBV11-2 and TRBJ2-5, the complete variable domain is EAGVAQSPRYKIIEKRQSVAFWCNPISGHATLYWYQQILGQGPKLLIQFQNNGVVDDSQLPKDRFSAERLKGVDSTLKIQPAKLEDSAVYLCASSSQGSQYFGPGTRLLVL.

The chain recombines TRBV5-1 with TRBJ2-3; tentative D call: TRBD2 (6 bases). Germline V lookup: CDR1 SGHRS, CDR2 YFSETQ. This CDR3 has 15 amino acids. Trimming removed 0 bases at V and 4 bases at J, with 12 bases between. DNA of the CDR3: TGCGCCAGCAGCTTGGAAGTTGGAGGGTCAGATACGCAGTATTTT. It codes for CASSLEVGGSDTQYF.

The chain carries TRBV6-9 and TRBJ1-5, with D maybe TRBD1 (5 bases). Trimming pared 7 bases from V and 1 base from J, leaving 17 bases between. The germline CDR1 and CDR2 sequences are MNHGY and SVAAGI. The CDR3 consists of 16 residues. In DNA, the CDR3 is TGTGCCAGCAACGAAGCGGGGGGTTGCAGCAATCAGCCCCAGCATTTT. Protein sequence: CASNEAGGCSNQPQHF.

The chain employs TRBV3-1 (or the pseudogene TRBV3-2) and TRBJ2-7; 8 bases map to TRBD2. CDR1 and CDR2 from the germline V gene are LGHDT and YNNKEL (reference sequence). CDR3 size: 15 residues. J was trimmed by 5 bases and V by 3 bases; bases with no gene match: 9. CDR3 amino acids: CASSHLSGGGDEQYF. The CDR3 nucleotides read TGTGCCAGCAGCCACTTAAGCGGGGGTGGGGACGAGCAGTACTTC.

This clone turned up a few times. The chain is built from TRBV6-2 or TRBV6-3 and TRBJ1-5; D is ambiguous. The CDR3 is 14 amino acids. Trimming shortened V by 4 bases and J by 3 bases, and 10 bases separated the two germline ends. The V gene's germline CDR1 is MNHEY and CDR2 SVGEGT. The CDR3 region is CASSFLQSNQPQHF. The CDR3 DNA follows: TGTGCCAGCAGTTTTCTACAGTCCAATCAGCCCCAGCATTTT.

The rearrangement links TRBV3-1 (or the pseudogene TRBV3-2) to TRBJ1-3; a weak D match, TRBD1 (5 bases). The CDR3 covers 14 residues. Germline V gives CDR1 LGHDT, CDR2 YNNKEL (reference sequence). The germline V and J ends were trimmed by 7 bases and 2 bases, with 12 bases remaining between them. This CDR3 is CASNPTATGNTIYF. In DNA form, the CDR3 reads TGTGCCAGCAACCCGACAGCCACTGGAAACACCATATATTTT.

The J gene is TRBJ1-6, the V gene TRBV7-2; no clear D. Germline V gene data show CDR1 as SGHTA and CDR2 as FQGNSA. The CDR3 covers 17 residues. Trimming removed 1 base at V and 0 bases at J, with 10 bases between. The CDR3: CASSLGLGSSYNSPLHF. The CDR3 DNA reads as TGTGCCAGCAGCTTAGGACTGGGGAGCTCCTATAATTCACCCCTCCACTTT.

The J gene is TRBJ2-1, the V gene TRBV5-1, with a weak D call TRBD2 (6 bases). The CDR3 totals 15 residues. Germline V CDR1 and CDR2: SGHRS, YFSETQ. V lost 0 bases and J lost 2, with 9 bases in between. As DNA, the CDR3 is TGCGCCAGCAGCTTGGCTAGCGCTACCTACAATGAGCAGTTCTTC. Amino acids: CASSLASATYNEQFF.

This clone was recorded once. The rearrangement joins TRBV5-1 to TRBJ2-2; 9 nucleotides match TRBD1. Per the germline V gene, CDR1 is SGHRS and CDR2 is YFSETQ. The ends lost 4 bases at V and 13 bases at J; junction bases unmatched: 11. The CDR3 consists of 14 residues. In nucleotides, the CDR3 is TGCGCCAGCAGCCGGGGACAGGGTGGAATAAGGCTGTTTTTT. As protein: CASSRGQGGIRLFF.

The chain is built from TRBV7-2 and TRBJ1-4; D not resolved. Per germline, CDR1 SGHTA and CDR2 FQGNSA. The CDR3 has 17 residues. Trimming left V 1 base short and J 3 bases short, with 15 bases between. CDR3 sequence reads: CASSLGEGGFSNEKLFF. The CDR3 DNA follows: TGTGCCAGCAGCTTAGGCGAGGGAGGGTTTTCTAATGAAAAACTGTTTTTT.

This chain uses TRBV28 with TRBJ1-1; D uncertain. Germline CDR1 and CDR2: MDHEN and SYDVKM. The length of the CDR3 is 12 residues. Deletions cut 5 bases from V and 2 bases from J, with 6 bases between. The CDR3 spells CASSTINTEAFF. The CDR3 DNA follows: TGTGCCAGCAGTACTATAAACACTGAAGCTTTCTTT.

This rearrangement joins TRBV30 to TRBJ1-1; D is undetermined. Trimming shortened V by 7 bases and J by 0 bases, and 9 bases separated the two germline ends. Germline-derived CDR1 and CDR2 are GTSNPN and SVGIG (reference sequence). The CDR3 totals 12 residues. The CDR3 protein is CASSPLNTEAFF. CDR3 nucleotides: TGTGCCTCAAGCCCGCTGAACACTGAAGCTTTCTTT. The complete variable domain, with remaining parts taken from reference TRBV30 and TRBJ1-1, reads SQTIHQWPATLVQPVGSPLSLECTVEGTSNPNLYWYRQAAGRGLQLLFYSVGIGQISSEVPQNLSASRPQDRQFILSSKKLLLSDSGFYLCASSPLNTEAFFGQGTRLTVV.

The genes are TRBV6-5 and TRBJ2-1, with 8 positions matching TRBD2. Unmatched junction bases numbered 4, after V lost 6 bases and J lost 0 bases. The CDR3 runs to 15 residues. CDR1 and CDR2 from the germline V gene are MNHEY and SVGAGI. The chain's CDR3 is CASSRLASSYNEQFF. The CDR3 bases are TGTGCCAGCAGCAGACTAGCGAGCTCCTACAATGAGCAGTTCTTC.

The V and J genes are TRBV3-1 (or the pseudogene TRBV3-2) and TRBJ2-7; 7 bases map to TRBD2. Trimming cost V 1 base and J 6 bases; bases outside gene matches: 12. Germline CDR1 and CDR2: LGHDT and YNNKEL (reference sequence). The length of the CDR3 is 16 residues. CDR3 amino acids: CASSQGAGGRAIEQYF. The CDR3 region has the DNA TGTGCCAGCAGCCAAGGGGCCGGGGGGAGGGCCATCGAGCAGTACTTC.